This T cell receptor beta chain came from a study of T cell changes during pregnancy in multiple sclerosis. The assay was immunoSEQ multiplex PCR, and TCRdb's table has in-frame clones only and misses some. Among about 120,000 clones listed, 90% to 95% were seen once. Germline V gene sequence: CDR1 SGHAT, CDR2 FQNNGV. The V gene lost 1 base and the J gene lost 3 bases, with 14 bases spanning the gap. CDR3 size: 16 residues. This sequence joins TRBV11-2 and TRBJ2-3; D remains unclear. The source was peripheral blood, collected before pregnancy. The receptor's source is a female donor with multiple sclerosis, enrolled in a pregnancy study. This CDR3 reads CASSLVAATRTDTQYF. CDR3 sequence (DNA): TGTGCCAGCAGCTTAGTTGCGGCGACGAGAACAGATACGCAGTATTTT.